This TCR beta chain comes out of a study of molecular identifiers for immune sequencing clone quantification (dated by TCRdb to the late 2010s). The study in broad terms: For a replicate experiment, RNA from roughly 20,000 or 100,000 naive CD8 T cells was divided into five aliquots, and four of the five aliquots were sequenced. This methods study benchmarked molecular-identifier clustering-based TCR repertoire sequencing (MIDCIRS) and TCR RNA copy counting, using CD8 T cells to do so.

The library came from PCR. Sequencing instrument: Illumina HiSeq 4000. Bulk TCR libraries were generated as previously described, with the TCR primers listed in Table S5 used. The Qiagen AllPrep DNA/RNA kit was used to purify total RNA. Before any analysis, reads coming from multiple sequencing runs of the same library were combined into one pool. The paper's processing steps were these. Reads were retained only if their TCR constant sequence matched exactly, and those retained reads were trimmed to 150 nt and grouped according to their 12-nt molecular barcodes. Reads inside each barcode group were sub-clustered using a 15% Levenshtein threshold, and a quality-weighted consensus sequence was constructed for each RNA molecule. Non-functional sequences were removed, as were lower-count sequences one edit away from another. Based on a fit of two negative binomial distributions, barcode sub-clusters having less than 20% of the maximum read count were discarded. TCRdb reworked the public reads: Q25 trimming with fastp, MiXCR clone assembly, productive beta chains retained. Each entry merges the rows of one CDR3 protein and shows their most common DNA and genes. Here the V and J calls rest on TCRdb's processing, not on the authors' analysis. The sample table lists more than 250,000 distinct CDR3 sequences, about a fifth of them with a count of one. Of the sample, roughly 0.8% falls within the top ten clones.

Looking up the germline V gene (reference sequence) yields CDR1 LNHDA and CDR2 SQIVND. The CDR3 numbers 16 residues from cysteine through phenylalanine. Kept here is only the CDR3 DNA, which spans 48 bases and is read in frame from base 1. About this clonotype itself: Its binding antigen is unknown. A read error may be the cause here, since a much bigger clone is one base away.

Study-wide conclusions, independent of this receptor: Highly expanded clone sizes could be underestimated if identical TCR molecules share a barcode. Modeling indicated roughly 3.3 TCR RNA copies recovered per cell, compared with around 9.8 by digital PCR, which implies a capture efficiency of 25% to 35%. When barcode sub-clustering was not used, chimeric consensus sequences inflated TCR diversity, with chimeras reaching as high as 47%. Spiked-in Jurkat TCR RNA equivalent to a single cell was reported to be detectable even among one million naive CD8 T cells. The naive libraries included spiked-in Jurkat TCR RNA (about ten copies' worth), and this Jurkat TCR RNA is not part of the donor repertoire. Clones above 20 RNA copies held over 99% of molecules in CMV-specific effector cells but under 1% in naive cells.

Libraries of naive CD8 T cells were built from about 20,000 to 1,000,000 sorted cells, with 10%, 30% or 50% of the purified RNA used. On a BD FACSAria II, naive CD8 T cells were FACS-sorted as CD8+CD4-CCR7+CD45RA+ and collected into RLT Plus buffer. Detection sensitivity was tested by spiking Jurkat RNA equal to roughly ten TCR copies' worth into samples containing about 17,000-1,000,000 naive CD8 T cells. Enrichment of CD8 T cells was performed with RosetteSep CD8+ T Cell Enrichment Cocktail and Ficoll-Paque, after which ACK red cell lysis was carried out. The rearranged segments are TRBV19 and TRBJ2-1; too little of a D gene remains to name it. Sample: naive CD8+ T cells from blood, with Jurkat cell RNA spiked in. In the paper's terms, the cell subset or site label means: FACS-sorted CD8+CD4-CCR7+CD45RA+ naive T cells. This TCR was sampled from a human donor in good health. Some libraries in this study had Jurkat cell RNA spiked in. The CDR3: CANSTRTQLRLDEQFF. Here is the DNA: TGTGCCAATAGTACGCGGACGCAATTGCGTCTTGATGAGCAGTTCTTC.